This TCR beta chain emerged from a study of blood T cell repertoires in COVID-19. Looking at the study overall: PBMCs, B-cell-depleted T cells, or T cells provided the cDNA or gDNA that made up the material.

In germline, CDR1 is ENHRY, CDR2 SYGVKD. The CDR3 runs to 15 residues. Authors' data handling: Estimated nucleated cell counts came from reference gene primer amplification. Only in-frame clones appear in the TCRdb table, and some are missing; sequencing was by immunoSEQ multiplex PCR. D and trimming were read from the DNA, whereas the V and J calls and clone size are those reported in that table. This table has a few hundred thousand clones, 80% to 90% appearing once. As for this clone: At one boundary the junction diverges from the germline segment, which might be a read error.

The gene calls are TRBV10-3 and TRBJ1-1; TRBD1 matches at 7 bases. This receptor was obtained from a woman between 50 and 59 years old with acute or convalescent COVID-19. The sequencing sample was made of peripheral blood. The CDR3 region has the DNA TGTGCCATCAATGAGAGGGGGCGATTCTCAGCTGAAGCTTTCTTT. Amino acids: CAINERGRFSAEAFF.